This TCR beta chain comes out of a study of T cell repertoires in cytomegalovirus infection. The overall study: CMV infection plus the matching HLA type was flagged by public TCR beta signatures. Findings and limits, study-wide: HLA-C-restricted CMV clonotypes gave the most frequent clonotype in two of eight donors. Cumulative public TCR beta family frequency identified CMV carriers with the relevant HLA.

TCRdb reanalysed the reads using MiXCR and keeps one entry per CDR3 protein. Of 300,000 or so distinct CDR3 sequences in the sample, about 23% are singletons; the top ten hold 14%. As regards this clonotype: Its antigen is as yet unknown.

The sequenced material came from PBMCs. The TCR was taken from a human donor in good health (CMV status not recorded). Some clones in this sample may be carry-over from other donors' samples.

The CDR3 here is CASSLIQEAFF. For the CDR3, the DNA is TGTGCCAGCAGTTTGATTCAGGAAGCTTTCTTT. The chain recombines TRBV28 with TRBJ1-1, with no clear D. CDR1 and CDR2 (germline): MDHEN, SYDVKM. With 3 bases removed from V and 8 bases from J, the gap between germline ends came to 7 bases. This CDR3 comprises 11 residues.